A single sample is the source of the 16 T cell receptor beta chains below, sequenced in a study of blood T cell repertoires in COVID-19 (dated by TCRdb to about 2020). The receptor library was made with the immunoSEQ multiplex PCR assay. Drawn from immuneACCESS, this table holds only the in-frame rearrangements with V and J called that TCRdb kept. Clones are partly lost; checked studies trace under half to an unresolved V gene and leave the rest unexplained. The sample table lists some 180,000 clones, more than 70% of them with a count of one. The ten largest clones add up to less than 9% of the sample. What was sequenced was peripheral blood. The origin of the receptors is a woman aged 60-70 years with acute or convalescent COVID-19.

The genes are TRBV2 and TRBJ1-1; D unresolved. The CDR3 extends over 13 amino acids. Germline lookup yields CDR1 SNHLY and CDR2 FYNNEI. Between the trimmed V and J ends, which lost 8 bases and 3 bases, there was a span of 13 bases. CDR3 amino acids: CASLQLRDTEAFF. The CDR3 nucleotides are TGTGCCAGCCTTCAATTACGGGACACTGAAGCTTTCTTT.

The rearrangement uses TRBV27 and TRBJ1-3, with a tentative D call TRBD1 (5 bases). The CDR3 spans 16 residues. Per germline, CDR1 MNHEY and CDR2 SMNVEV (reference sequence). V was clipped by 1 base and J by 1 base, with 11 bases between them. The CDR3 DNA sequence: TGTGCCAGCAGTTTATTCGGGGGGAATTCTGGAAACACCATATATTTT. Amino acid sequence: CASSLFGGNSGNTIYF.

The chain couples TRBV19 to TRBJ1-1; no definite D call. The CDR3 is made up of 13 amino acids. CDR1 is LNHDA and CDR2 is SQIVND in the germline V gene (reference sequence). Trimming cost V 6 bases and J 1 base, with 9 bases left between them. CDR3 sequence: CASSQQRNTEAFF. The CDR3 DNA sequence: TGTGCCAGTAGCCAACAGAGGAACACTGAAGCTTTCTTT.

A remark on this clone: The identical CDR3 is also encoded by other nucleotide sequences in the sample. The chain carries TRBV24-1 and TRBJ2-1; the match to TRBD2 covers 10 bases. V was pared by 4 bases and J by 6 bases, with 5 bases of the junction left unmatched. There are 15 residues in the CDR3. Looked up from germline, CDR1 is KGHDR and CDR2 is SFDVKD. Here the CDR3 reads CATSDPSGSSNEQFF. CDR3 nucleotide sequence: TGTGCCACCAGTGACCCTAGCGGGAGTAGCAATGAGCAGTTCTTC.

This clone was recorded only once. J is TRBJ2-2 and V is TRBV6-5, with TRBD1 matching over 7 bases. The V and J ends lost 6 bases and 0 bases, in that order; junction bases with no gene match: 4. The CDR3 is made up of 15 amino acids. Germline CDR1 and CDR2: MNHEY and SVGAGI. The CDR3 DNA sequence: TGTGCCAGCAGGCCCGGGACAGCGAACACCGGGGAGCTGTTTTTT. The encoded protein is CASRPGTANTGELFF.

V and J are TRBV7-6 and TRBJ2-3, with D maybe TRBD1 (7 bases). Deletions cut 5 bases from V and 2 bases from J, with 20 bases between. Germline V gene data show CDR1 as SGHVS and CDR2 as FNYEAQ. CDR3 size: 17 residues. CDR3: CASSQGAAGGNTDTQYF. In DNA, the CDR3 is TGTGCCAGCAGCCAAGGGGCGGCAGGGGGGAACACAGATACGCAGTATTTT.

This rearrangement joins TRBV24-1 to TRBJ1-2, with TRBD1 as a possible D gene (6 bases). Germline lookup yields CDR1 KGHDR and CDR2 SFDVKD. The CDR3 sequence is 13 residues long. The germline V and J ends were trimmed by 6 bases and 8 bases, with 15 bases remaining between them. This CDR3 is CATSRAGVYGYTF. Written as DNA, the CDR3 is TGTGCCACCAGTAGGGCAGGGGTTTACGGCTACACCTTC.

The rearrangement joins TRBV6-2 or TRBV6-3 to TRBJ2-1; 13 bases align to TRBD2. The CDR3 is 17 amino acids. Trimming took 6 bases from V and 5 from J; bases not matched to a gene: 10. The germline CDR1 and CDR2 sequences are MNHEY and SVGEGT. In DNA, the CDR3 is TGTGCCAGCAGCCCCGGGACTAGCGGGATACTAGACAATGAGCAGTTCTTC. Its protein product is CASSPGTSGILDNEQFF.

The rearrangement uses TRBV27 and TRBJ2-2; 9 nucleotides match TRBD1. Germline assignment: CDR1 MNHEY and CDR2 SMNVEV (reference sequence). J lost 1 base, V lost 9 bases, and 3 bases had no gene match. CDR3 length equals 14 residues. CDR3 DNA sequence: TGTGCCAGTTCGACAGGGGGGAACACCGGGGAGCTGTTTTTT. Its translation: CASSTGGNTGELFF.

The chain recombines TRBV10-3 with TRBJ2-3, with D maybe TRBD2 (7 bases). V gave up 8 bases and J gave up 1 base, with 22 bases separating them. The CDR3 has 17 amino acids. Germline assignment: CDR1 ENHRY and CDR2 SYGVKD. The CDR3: CAIAGAAGKGRTDTQYF. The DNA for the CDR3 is TGTGCCATCGCGGGGGCTGCGGGAAAGGGACGCACAGATACGCAGTATTTT.

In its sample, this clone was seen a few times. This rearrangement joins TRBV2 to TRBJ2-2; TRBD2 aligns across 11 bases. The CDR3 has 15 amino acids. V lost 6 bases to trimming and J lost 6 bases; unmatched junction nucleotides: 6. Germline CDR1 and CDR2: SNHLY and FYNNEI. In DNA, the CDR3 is TGTGCCAGCAGGGGGACTAGCGGAGTTGCCGGGGAGCTGTTTTTT. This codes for CASRGTSGVAGELFF.

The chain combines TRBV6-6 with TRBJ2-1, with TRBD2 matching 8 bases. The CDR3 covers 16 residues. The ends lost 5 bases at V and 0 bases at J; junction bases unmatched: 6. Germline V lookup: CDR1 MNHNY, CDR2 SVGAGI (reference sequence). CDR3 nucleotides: TGTGCCAGCAGTCCTGGACTAGCCGTCTCCTACAATGAGCAGTTCTTC. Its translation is CASSPGLAVSYNEQFF.

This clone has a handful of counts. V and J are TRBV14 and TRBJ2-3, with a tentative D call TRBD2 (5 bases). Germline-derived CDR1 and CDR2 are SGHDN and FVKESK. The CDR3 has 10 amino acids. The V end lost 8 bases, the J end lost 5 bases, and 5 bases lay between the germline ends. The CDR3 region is CASGGDTQYF. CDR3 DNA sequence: TGTGCCAGCGGAGGAGATACGCAGTATTTT.

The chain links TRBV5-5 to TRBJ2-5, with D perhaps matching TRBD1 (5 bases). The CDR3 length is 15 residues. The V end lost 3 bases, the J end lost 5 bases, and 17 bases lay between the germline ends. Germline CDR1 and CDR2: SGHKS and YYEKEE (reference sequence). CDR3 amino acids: CASSSFRTSPETQYF. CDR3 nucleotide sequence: TGTGCCAGCAGCTCTTTTCGGACAAGCCCGGAGACCCAGTACTTC.

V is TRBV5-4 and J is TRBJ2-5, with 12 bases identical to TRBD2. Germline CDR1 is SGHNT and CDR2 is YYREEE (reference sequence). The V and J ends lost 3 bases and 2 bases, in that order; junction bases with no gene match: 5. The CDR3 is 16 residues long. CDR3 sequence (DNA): TGTGCCAGCAGCTCCGGGACTAGCGGGTATCAAGAGACCCAGTACTTC. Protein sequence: CASSSGTSGYQETQYF.

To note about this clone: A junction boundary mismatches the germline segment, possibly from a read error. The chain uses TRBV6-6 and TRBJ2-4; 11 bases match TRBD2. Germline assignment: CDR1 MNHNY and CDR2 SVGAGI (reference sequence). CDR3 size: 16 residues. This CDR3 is CASRAFSGRAKNIQYF. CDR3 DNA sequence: TGTGCCAGCAGGGCCTTTAGCGGGAGGGCCAAGAACATTCAGTACTTC.